These 5 T cell receptor beta chains were sequenced from one sample in a study of cytomegalovirus exposure and HLA in healthy donors. Primers included in the PCR were 60 Vbeta and 13 Jbeta primers. Some clones are missing from TCRdb's copy, which holds only in-frame ones; the method was immunoSEQ multiplex PCR. The sample includes roughly 150,000 clones, 75% to 80% seen only once; the top ten take roughly 3.7%. The sequenced sample consisted of PBMCs. Every receptor here comes from a male donor in good health and CMV-seronegative.

The chain has TRBV7-9 and TRBJ2-6; 9 bases are a match to TRBD1. Unmatched junction bases numbered 5, after V lost 4 bases and J lost 4 bases. Germline lookup yields CDR1 SEHNR and CDR2 FQNEAQ (reference sequence). The length of the CDR3 is 16 residues. CDR3 sequence: CASSYRGLSGANVLTF. The CDR3 DNA is TGTGCCAGCAGCTACAGGGGGCTCTCGGGGGCCAACGTCCTGACTTTC.

V is TRBV2 and J is TRBJ2-1; the match to TRBD2 covers 8 bases. The CDR3 spans 14 residues. With V trimmed by 10 bases and J by 7 bases, 12 bases remained unmatched. Germline CDR1 reads SNHLY; CDR2 reads FYNNEI. CDR3 protein: CANKRLAGGNEQFF. The DNA of the CDR3 is TGTGCCAACAAAAGGCTAGCGGGCGGAAATGAGCAGTTCTTC.

This rearrangement joins TRBV4-1 to TRBJ2-1; the match to TRBD1 covers 7 bases. Germline values: CDR1 MGHRA, CDR2 YSYEKL. Germline trimming cut 2 bases from V and 4 bases from J; bases unmatched to any gene: 11. The CDR3 is made up of 17 amino acids. The CDR3 nucleotides read TGCGCCAGCAGCCAAACAGGGGTTCCGGGGACATACAATGAGCAGTTCTTC. Translated: CASSQTGVPGTYNEQFF.

V is TRBV6-6 and J is TRBJ2-5; possible D gene TRBD2, 5 bases. The CDR3 is 16 residues long. The V gene's germline CDR1 is MNHNY and CDR2 SVGAGI (reference sequence). V was pared by 7 bases and J by 1 base, with 19 bases between. The chain's CDR3 is CASTRGVVTAQETQYF. The DNA of the CDR3 is TGTGCCAGCACCCGGGGTGTGGTCACAGCCCAAGAGACCCAGTACTTC.

The rearrangement uses TRBV19 and TRBJ2-1; TRBD2 aligns across 9 bases. Per germline, CDR1 LNHDA and CDR2 SQIVND (reference sequence). CDR3 length: 15 residues. Trimming cost V 4 bases and J 5 bases; bases outside gene matches: 6. CDR3 residues: CASSTRSGGHNEQFF. The CDR3 DNA reads TGTGCCAGTAGTACACGTAGCGGGGGTCACAATGAGCAGTTCTTC.